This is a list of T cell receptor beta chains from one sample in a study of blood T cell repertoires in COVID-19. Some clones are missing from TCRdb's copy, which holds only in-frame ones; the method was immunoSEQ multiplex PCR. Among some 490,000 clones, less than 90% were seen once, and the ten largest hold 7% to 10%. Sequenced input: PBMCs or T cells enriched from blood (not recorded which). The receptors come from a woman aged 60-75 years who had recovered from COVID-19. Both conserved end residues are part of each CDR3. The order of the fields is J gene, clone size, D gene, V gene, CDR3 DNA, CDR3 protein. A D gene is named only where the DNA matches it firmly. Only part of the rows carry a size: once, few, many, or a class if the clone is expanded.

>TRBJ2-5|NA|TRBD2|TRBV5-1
TGCGCCAGCAGCTTGGAACTAGCGGGGGGGCAAGAGACCCAGTACTTC
CASSLELAGGQETQYF
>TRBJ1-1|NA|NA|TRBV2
TGTGCCAGCAGAAATGGGGGGGACACTGAAGCTTTCTTT
CASRNGGDTEAFF
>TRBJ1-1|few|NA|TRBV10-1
TGCGCCAGCAGTGAAAACAGGAACACTGAAGCTTTCTTT
CASSENRNTEAFF
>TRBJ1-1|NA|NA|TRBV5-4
TGTGCCAGCTCCTCCGGACAGTTTCAAGGCACTGAAGCTTTCTTT
CASSSGQFQGTEAFF
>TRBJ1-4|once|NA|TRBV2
TGTGCCAGCAGTGAACAGGGAACAACTAATGAAAAACTGTTTTTT
CASSEQGTTNEKLFF
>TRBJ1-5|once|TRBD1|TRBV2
TGTGCCAGCAGTCCAGGCCGGGACAGGGGAAATCAGCCCCAGCATTTT
CASSPGRDRGNQPQHF
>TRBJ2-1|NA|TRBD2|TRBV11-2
TGTGCCAGCAGCTTAGCGTCTAGCGGGGGGAACTCCTACAATGAGCAGTTCTTC
CASSLASSGGNSYNEQFF
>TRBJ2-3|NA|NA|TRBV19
TGTGCCAGTAGGGGCACGGAGGGATGGTACACAGATACGCAGTATTTT
CASRGTEGWYTDTQYF
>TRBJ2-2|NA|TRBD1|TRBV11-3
TGTGCCAGCAGCATGGGACAGCAGCCCACCGGGGAGCTGTTTTTT
CASSMGQQPTGELFF
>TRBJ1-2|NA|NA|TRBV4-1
TGCGCCAGCAGCCACGGACACTTCAACTATGGCTACACCTTC
CASSHGHFNYGYTF
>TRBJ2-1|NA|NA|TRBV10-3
TGTGCCATTGGGGGGAGCTCCTACAATGAGCAGTTCTTC
CAIGGSSYNEQFF
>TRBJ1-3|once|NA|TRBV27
TGTGCCAGCAGGCCGATCGACACGACTAAAAACACCATATATTTT
CASRPIDTTKNTIYF
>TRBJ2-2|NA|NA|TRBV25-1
TGTGCCAGCAGTGGACAGGACACCGGGGAGCTGTTTTTT
CASSGQDTGELFF
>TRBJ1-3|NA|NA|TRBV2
TGTGCCAGCGGTGTATTGACATTGGTTAGAAACACCATATATTTT
CASGVLTLVRNTIYF
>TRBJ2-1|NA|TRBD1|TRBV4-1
TGCGCCAGCAGTCCGAGACAGGGGTTCTACAATGAGCAGTTCTTC
CASSPRQGFYNEQFF
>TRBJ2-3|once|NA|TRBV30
TGTGCCTGGAGTGCATCGCGCTCCACAGATACGCAGTATTTT
CAWSASRSTDTQYF
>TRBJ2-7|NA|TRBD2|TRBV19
TGTGCCAGTAGTTGGACTAGCTCCTACGAGCAGTACTTC
CASSWTSSYEQYF
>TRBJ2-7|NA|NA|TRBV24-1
TGTGCCACCAGTGATTTGTCCCAGGGTCGCTACGAGCAGTACTTC
CATSDLSQGRYEQYF
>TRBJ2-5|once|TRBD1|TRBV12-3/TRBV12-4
TGTGCCAGCAGTCCAGGGGGTGTAGAGACCCAGTACTTC
CASSPGGVETQYF
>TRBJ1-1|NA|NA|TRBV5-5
TGTGCCAGCAGCTTGGCTGAGGGAAGCACTGAAGCTTTCTTT
CASSLAEGSTEAFF
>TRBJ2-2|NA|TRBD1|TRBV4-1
TGCGCCAGCAGCCAAGCGCTGACAGGGAGACCGAACACCGGGGAGCTGTTTTTT
CASSQALTGRPNTGELFF
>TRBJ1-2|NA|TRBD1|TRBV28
TGTGCCAGCAGTCTCGGGACAGGGGCTAACTATGGCTACACCTTC
CASSLGTGANYGYTF
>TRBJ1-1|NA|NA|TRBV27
TGTGCCAGCAGTCCAACGGGGGGAGCGAACACTGAAGCTTTCTTT
CASSPTGGANTEAFF
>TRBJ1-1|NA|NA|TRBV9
TGTGCCAGCAGCGCCCCCCGCCCTGGTAGGAACACTGAAGCTTTCTTT
CASSAPRPGRNTEAFF
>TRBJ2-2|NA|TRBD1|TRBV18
TGTGCCAGCTCACCAAACAGGGGGGCGAACACCGGGGAGCTGTTTTTT
CASSPNRGANTGELFF
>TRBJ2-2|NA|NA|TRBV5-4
TGTGCCAGCAGCTTGACAGGGACCGGGGAGCTGTTTTTT
CASSLTGTGELFF
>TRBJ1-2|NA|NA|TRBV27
TGTGCCAGCAGTTCTGGGGGGGCTAACTATGGCTACACCTTC
CASSSGGANYGYTF
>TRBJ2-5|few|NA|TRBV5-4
TGTGCCAGCAGTCGTACGGTGTTTCAAGAGACCCAGTACTTC
CASSRTVFQETQYF
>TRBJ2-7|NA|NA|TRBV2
TGTGCCAGCAGTCAATCCTACGAGCAGTACTTC
CASSQSYEQYF
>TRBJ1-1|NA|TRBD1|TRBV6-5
TGTGCCAGCAGTTACTCCAGGGGGTTGAACACTGAAGCTTTCTTT
CASSYSRGLNTEAFF
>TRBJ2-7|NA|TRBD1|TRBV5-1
TGCGCCAGCAGCCCTGGGGGGGACAGGGTACCCTACGAGCAGTACTTC
CASSPGGDRVPYEQYF
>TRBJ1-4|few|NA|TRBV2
TGTGCCAGCAGTGAAAACAGGCTTAATGAAAAACTGTTTTTT
CASSENRLNEKLFF
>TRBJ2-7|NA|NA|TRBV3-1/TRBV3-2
TGTGCCAGCAGCCAAGATGACAGGCAGGTGTACGAGCAGTACTTC
CASSQDDRQVYEQYF
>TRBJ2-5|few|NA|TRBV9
TGTGCCAGCAGCGTAGGAGGCCAAGAGACCCAGTACTTC
CASSVGGQETQYF
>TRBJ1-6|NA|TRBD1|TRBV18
TGTGCCAGCTCACTAGACAGGGGTCTCAGTTCACCCCTCCACTTT
CASSLDRGLSSPLHF
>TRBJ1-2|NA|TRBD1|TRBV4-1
TGCGCCAGCAGCCTCACACAGGGGGCCTACGGCGGCTACACCTTC
CASSLTQGAYGGYTF
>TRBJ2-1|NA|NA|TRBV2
TGTGCCAGCAAAAGGGGGGGCCTGAGCAATGAGCAGTTCTTC
CASKRGGLSNEQFF
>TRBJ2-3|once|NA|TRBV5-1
TGCGCCAGCAGCCTTTACACAGATACGCAGTATTTT
CASSLYTDTQYF
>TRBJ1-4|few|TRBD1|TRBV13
TGTGCCAGCAGCCTCACAGGGGAAGGTTACGAAAAACTGTTTTTT
CASSLTGEGYEKLFF
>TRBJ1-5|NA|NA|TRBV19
TGTGCCAGTAGTCCCCAGGGTCAGCCCCAGCATTTT
CASSPQGQPQHF
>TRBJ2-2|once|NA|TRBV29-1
TGCAGCGTTGTAAGACAGGGAGGTGGGGAGCTGTTTTTT
CSVVRQGGGELFF
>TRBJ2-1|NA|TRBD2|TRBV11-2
TGTGCCAGCAGCCTCTCCTCTAGCGGGGGGGCCTCCTACAATGAGCAGTTCTTC
CASSLSSSGGASYNEQFF
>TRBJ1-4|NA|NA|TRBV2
TGTGCCAGCAGTGATACGGGAATGGCTAATGAAAAACTGTTTTTT
CASSDTGMANEKLFF